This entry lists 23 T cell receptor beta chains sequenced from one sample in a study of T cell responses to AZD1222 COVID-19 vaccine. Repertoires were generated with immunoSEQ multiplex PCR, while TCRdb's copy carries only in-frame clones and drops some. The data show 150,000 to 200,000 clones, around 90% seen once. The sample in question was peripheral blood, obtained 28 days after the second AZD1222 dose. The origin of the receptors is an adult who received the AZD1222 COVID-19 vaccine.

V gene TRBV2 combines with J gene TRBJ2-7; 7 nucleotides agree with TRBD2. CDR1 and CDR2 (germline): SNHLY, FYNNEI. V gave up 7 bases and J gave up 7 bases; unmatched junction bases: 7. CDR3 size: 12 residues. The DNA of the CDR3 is TGTGCCAGCAAGCCATGGGGGGGTGAGCAGTACTTC. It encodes CASKPWGGEQYF. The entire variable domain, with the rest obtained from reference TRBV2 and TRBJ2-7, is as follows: EPEVTQTPSHQVTQMGQEVILRCVPISNHLYFYWYRQILGQKVEFLVSFYNNEISEKSEIFDDQFSVERPDGSNFTLKIRSTKLEDSAMYFCASKPWGGEQYFGPGTRLTVT.

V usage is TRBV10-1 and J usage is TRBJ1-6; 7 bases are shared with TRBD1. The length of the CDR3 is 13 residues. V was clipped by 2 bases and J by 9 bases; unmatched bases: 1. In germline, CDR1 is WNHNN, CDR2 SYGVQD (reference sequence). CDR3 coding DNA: TGCGCCAGCAGTGAGCAGGGGGTTTCACCCCTCCACTTT. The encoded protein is CASSEQGVSPLHF.

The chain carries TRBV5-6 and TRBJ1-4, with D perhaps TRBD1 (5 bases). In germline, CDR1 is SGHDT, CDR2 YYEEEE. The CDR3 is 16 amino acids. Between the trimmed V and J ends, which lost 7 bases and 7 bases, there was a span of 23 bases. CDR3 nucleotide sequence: TGTGCCAGCGGAAGGCGGGGACGGGTGGGGTTTGAAAAACTGTTTTTT. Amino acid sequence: CASGRRGRVGFEKLFF.

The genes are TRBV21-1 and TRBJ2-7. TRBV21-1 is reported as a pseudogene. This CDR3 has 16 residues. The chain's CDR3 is CASSPPVHPGLSEQYF. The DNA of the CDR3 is TGTGCCAGCAGCCCTCCGGTACACCCTGGTCTGAGTGAGCAGTACTTC.

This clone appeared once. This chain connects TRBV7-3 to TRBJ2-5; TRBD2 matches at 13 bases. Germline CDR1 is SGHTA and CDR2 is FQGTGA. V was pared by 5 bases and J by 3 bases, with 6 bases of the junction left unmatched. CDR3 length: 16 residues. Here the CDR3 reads CASSLSGTSGKETQYF. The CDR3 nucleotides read TGTGCCAGCAGCCTTAGCGGGACTAGCGGGAAAGAGACCCAGTACTTC.

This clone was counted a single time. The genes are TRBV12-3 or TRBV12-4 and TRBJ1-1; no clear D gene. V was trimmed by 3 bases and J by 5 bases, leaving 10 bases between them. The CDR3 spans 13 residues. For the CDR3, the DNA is TGTGCCAGCAGTTTTTTTCCTCTTACTGAAGCTTTCTTT. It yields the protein CASSFFPLTEAFF.

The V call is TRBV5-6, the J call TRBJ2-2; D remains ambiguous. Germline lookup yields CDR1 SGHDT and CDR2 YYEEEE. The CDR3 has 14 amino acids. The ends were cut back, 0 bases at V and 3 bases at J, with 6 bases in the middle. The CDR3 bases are TGTGCCAGCAGCTTGGAAGTGGACACCGGGGAGCTGTTTTTT. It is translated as CASSLEVDTGELFF.

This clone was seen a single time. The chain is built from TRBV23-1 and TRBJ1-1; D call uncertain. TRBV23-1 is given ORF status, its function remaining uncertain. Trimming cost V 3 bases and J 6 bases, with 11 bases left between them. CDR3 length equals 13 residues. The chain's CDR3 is CASSQSGLSEAFF. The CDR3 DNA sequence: TGCGCCAGCAGTCAGTCGGGGTTGTCTGAAGCTTTCTTT.

The chain's CDR3 is CASSPSEQGDGNTIYF. The DNA of the CDR3 is TGTGCCAGCTCACCCTCGGAACAGGGGGACGGAAACACCATATATTTT. The chain employs TRBV18 and TRBJ1-3; 8 bases are a match to TRBD1. The CDR3 has 16 amino acids. From germline, CDR1 is KGHSH and CDR2 LQKENI. After removal of 3 bases from V and 4 bases from J, the junction contained 8 bases not matched to a gene.

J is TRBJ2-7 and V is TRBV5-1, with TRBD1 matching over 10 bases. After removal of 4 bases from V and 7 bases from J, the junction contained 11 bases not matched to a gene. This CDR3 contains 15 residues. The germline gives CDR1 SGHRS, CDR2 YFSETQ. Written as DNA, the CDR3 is TGCGCCAGCAGCCAATCCGGGACAGGGGTTCGGGAGCAGTACTTC. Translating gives CASSQSGTGVREQYF.

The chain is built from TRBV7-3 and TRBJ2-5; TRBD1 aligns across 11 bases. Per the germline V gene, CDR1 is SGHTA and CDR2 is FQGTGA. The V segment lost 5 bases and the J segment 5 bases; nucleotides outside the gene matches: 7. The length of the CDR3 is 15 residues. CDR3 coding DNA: TGTGCCAGCAGCAAGGGACAGGGGGTGAGGGAGACCCAGTACTTC. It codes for CASSKGQGVRETQYF.

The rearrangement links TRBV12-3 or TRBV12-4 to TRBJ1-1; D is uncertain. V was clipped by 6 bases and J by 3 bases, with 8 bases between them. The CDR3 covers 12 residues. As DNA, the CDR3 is TGTGCCAGCAGCCCGGGCGACACTGAAGCTTTCTTT. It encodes CASSPGDTEAFF.

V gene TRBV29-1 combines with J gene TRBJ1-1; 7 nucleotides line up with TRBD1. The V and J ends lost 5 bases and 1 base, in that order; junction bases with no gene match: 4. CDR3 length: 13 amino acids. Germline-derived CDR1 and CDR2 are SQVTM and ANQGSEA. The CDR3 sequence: CSVFRDRNTEAFF. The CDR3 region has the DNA TGCAGCGTTTTCCGGGACAGGAACACTGAAGCTTTCTTT.

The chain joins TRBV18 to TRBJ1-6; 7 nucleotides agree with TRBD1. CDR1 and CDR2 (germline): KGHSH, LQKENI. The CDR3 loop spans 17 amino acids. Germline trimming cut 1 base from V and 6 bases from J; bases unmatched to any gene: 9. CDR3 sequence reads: CASSPRVIGDSNSPLHF. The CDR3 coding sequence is TGTGCCAGCTCACCACGAGTTATTGGGGACAGTAATTCACCCCTCCACTTT.

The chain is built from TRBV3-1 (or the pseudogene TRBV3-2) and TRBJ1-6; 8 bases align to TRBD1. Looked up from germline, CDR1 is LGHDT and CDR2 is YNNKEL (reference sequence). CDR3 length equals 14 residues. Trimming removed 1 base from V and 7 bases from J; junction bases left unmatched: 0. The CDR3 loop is CASSQGQGNSPLHF. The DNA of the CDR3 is TGTGCCAGCAGCCAAGGACAGGGGAATTCACCCCTCCACTTT.

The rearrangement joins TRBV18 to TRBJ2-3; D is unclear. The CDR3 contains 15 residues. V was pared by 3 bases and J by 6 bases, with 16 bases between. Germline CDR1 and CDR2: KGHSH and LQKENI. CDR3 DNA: TGTGCCAGCTCACCCCAGACTGGGCCTAGGGATACGCAGTATTTT. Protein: CASSPQTGPRDTQYF. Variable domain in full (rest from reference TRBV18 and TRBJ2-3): NAGVMQNPRHLVRRRGQEARLRCSPMKGHSHVYWYRQLPEEGLKFMVYLQKENIIDESGMPKERFSAEFPKEGPSILRIQQVVRGDSAAYFCASSPQTGPRDTQYFGPGTRLTVL.

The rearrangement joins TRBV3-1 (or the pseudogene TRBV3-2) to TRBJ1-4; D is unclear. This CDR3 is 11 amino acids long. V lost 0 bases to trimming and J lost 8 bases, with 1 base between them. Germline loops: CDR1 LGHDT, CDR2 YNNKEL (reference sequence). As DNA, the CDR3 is TGTGCCAGCAGCCAAGAAGAAAAACTGTTTTTT. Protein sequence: CASSQEEKLFF.

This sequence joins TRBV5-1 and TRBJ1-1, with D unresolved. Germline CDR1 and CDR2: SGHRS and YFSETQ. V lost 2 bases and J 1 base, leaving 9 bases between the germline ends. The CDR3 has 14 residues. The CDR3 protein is CASSFTRTNTEAFF. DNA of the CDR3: TGCGCCAGCAGCTTTACCAGAACGAACACTGAAGCTTTCTTT.

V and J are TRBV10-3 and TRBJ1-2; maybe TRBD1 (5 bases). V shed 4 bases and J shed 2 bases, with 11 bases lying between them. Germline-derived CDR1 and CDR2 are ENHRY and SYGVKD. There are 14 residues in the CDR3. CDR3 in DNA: TGTGCCATCAGTGTTGACCAGGGCAACTATGGCTACACCTTC. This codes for CAISVDQGNYGYTF.

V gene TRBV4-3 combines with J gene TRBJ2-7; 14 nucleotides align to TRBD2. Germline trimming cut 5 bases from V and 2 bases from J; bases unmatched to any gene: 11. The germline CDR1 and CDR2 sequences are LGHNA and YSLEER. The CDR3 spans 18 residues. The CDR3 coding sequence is TGCGCCAGCAGCGACGGACTAGCGGGGGGCTCCGTAACCTACGAGCAGTACTTC. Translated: CASSDGLAGGSVTYEQYF.

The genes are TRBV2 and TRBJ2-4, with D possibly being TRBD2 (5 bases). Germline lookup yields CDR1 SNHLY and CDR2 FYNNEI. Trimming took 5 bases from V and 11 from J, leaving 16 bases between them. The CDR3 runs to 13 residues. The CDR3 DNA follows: TGTGCCAGCAGTAGATATTTGGAGGTCCTTCAGTACTTC. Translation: CASSRYLEVLQYF. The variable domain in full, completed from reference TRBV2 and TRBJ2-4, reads EPEVTQTPSHQVTQMGQEVILRCVPISNHLYFYWYRQILGQKVEFLVSFYNNEISEKSEIFDDQFSVERPDGSNFTLKIRSTKLEDSAMYFCASSRYLEVLQYFGAGTRLSVL.

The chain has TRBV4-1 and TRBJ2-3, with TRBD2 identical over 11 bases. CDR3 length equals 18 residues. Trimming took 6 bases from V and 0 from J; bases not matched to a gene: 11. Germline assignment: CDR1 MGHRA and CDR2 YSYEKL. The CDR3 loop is CASSSRSGGARSTDTQYF. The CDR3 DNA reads TGCGCCAGCAGTAGCCGTAGCGGGGGGGCCAGGAGCACAGATACGCAGTATTTT.

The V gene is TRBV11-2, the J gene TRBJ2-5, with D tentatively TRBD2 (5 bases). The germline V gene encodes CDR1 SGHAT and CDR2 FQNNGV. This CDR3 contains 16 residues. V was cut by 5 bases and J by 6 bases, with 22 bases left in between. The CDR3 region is CASSHPESGQRKTQYF. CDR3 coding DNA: TGTGCCAGCAGCCATCCGGAAAGCGGCCAGCGGAAGACCCAGTACTTC.